The 27 T cell receptor beta chains below come from one sample, sequenced in a study of siplizumab effects on memory and regulatory T cells. Only in-frame clones appear in the TCRdb table, and some are missing; sequencing was by immunoSEQ multiplex PCR. The sample holds 90,000 to 120,000 clones, about 90% seen once. Specimen: Tregs sorted from blood. The receptor source for this set is a human donor in good health.

The V call is TRBV7-9, the J call TRBJ2-7; D possibly corresponds to TRBD1 (5 bases). The V end lost 1 base, the J end lost 1 base, and 11 bases lay between the germline ends. The germline V gene has CDR1 SEHNR and CDR2 FQNEAQ (reference sequence). This CDR3 is 15 amino acids long. CDR3 DNA: TGTGCCAGCAGCTTAGTGCAGGGAACTTCCTACGAGCAGTACTTC. This codes for CASSLVQGTSYEQYF. The entire variable domain, with the rest obtained from reference TRBV7-9 and TRBJ2-7, is as follows: DTGVSQNPRHKITKRGQNVTFRCDPISEHNRLYWYRQTLGQGPEFLTYFQNEAQLEKSRLLSDRFSAERPKGSFSTLEIQRTEQGDSAMYLCASSLVQGTSYEQYFGPGTRLTVT.

The rearrangement uses TRBV11-2 and TRBJ1-1; 8 nucleotides agree with TRBD1. CDR3 size: 15 residues. The V and J ends lost 5 bases and 1 base, in that order; junction bases with no gene match: 6. Germline V gives CDR1 SGHAT, CDR2 FQNNGV. CDR3 bases: TGTGCCAGCAGCCGGACAGGGACCAAGAACACTGAAGCTTTCTTT. It specifies CASSRTGTKNTEAFF.

The chain couples TRBV9 to TRBJ1-1, with 8 bases lining up with TRBD1. CDR3 length: 15 amino acids. CDR1 is SGDLS, CDR2 YYNGEE, per germline. V lost 2 bases and J lost 3; bases outside the gene matches: 6. CDR3 amino acids: CASSVRGQSDTEAFF. For the CDR3, the DNA is TGTGCCAGCAGCGTCAGGGGGCAGTCGGACACTGAAGCTTTCTTT.

Notes on this clone: At one end, the junction sequence differs from germline, possibly due to a read error. This chain joins TRBV6-6 and TRBJ2-7, with 8 bases identical to TRBD1. CDR1 is MNHNY and CDR2 is SVGAGI in the germline V gene (reference sequence). The CDR3 covers 12 residues. In DNA, the CDR3 is TGTGCCAGCAGTTACCCACCGACAGGGGAACCCTTC. Protein sequence: CASSYPPTGEPF.

The chain combines TRBV10-3 with TRBJ2-1; perhaps TRBD2 as D (7 bases). Between the trimmed V and J ends, which lost 4 bases and 2 bases, there was a span of 12 bases. The CDR3 extends over 15 amino acids. Germline V gene sequence: CDR1 ENHRY, CDR2 SYGVKD. Here the CDR3 reads CAISGGAGAYNEQFF. In DNA, the CDR3 is TGTGCCATCAGTGGGGGGGCGGGAGCCTACAATGAGCAGTTCTTC.

V is TRBV30 and J is TRBJ2-3, with D perhaps matching TRBD2 (6 bases). Between the trimmed V and J ends, which lost 3 bases and 1 base, there was a span of 14 bases. The CDR3 length is 15 residues. Germline CDR1 is GTSNPN and CDR2 is SVGIG (reference sequence). CDR3 nucleotide sequence: TGTGCCTGGAGCTACGGGGGAGGAGGCACAGATACGCAGTATTTT. Translation gives CAWSYGGGGTDTQYF.

This chain uses TRBV7-3 with TRBJ2-7, with 7 bases matching TRBD2. Germline trimming cut 5 bases from V and 0 bases from J; bases unmatched to any gene: 4. Germline CDR1 SGHTA, CDR2 FQGTGA. This CDR3 region has 14 residues. CDR3 residues: CASSASGGSYEQYF. CDR3 bases: TGTGCCAGCAGCGCATCGGGAGGCTCCTACGAGCAGTACTTC. The full variable domain, in which reference TRBV7-3 and TRBJ2-7 provide the parts outside the CDR3, is GAGVSQTPSNKVTEKGKYVELRCDPISGHTALYWYRQSLGQGPEFLIYFQGTGAADDSGLPNDRFFAVRPEGSVSTLKIQRTERGDSAVYLCASSASGGSYEQYFGPGTRLTVT.

The CDR3 region has the DNA TGTGCCAGCAGTCCAACAGGGATAGAGACCCAGTACTTC. Translating gives CASSPTGIETQYF. The chain recombines TRBV7-3 with TRBJ2-5; D perhaps matches TRBD1 (6 bases). V was cut by 6 bases and J by 4 bases, with 12 bases left in between. There are 13 residues in the CDR3. CDR1 and CDR2 from the germline V gene are SGHTA and FQGTGA.

This chain links TRBV29-1 with TRBJ2-3; D possibly corresponds to TRBD1 (6 bases). Trimming shortened V by 8 bases and J by 6 bases, and 21 bases separated the two germline ends. The CDR3 is 14 amino acids. Germline-derived CDR1 and CDR2 are SQVTM and ANQGSEA. The CDR3 loop is CSIGPDKRGDTQYF. CDR3 in DNA: TGCAGCATCGGGCCAGACAAAAGGGGGGATACGCAGTATTTT.

This clone was found once. As DNA, the CDR3 is TGTGCCAGCAGCCCGCAGGGGGCGCGATCGGATGAGCAGTTCTTC. This codes for CASSPQGARSDEQFF. V is TRBV7-3 and J is TRBJ2-1, with TRBD1 matching 8 bases. This CDR3 is 15 amino acids long. Germline V gene data show CDR1 as SGHTA and CDR2 as FQGTGA. V shed 5 bases and J 8 bases; nucleotides not matched to a gene: 11.

The chain uses TRBV7-9 and TRBJ2-1; 7 nucleotides line up with TRBD2. CDR1 and CDR2 (germline): SEHNR, FQNEAQ (reference sequence). CDR3 length equals 19 residues. V lost 0 bases to trimming and J lost 9 bases; unmatched junction nucleotides: 20. The CDR3 reads CASSLALIAGAGRVVEQFF. CDR3 DNA sequence: TGTGCCAGCAGCTTAGCGCTCATAGCGGGCGCGGGACGTGTTGTTGAGCAGTTCTTC.

The chain recombines TRBV7-2 with TRBJ1-2; 7 nucleotides align to TRBD1. CDR1 SGHTA and CDR2 FQGNSA come from the germline V gene. This CDR3 has 13 residues. Trimming at V came to 1 base and at J to 7 bases, leaving 3 bases not matched to a gene. CDR3 DNA: TGTGCCAGCAGCTTAGGCAGGGGGTCTGGCTACACCTTC. This codes for CASSLGRGSGYTF.

The V gene is TRBV25-1, the J gene TRBJ2-2; no clear D gene. The germline V gene encodes CDR1 MGHDK and CDR2 SYGVNS. V was trimmed by 3 bases and J by 1 base, leaving 12 bases between them. The CDR3 is 16 amino acids. CDR3 DNA sequence: TGTGCCAGCAGTGACTATTTCCGACAGAACACCGGGGAGCTGTTTTTT. The encoded protein is CASSDYFRQNTGELFF.

This chain links TRBV28 with TRBJ2-1; 8 nucleotides match TRBD1. The CDR3 has 15 residues. CDR1 is MDHEN, CDR2 SYDVKM, per germline. Trimming took 2 bases from V and 7 from J; bases not matched to a gene: 7. The CDR3 sequence: CASSLRGRGQNEQFF. In nucleotides, the CDR3 is TGTGCCAGCAGTTTAAGGGGCAGGGGGCAGAATGAGCAGTTCTTC.

This rearrangement joins TRBV6-1 to TRBJ2-7; D is ambiguous. The CDR3 has 13 amino acids. V lost 5 bases and J 0 bases, leaving 8 bases between the germline ends. Germline CDR1 MNHNS, CDR2 SASEGT. CDR3 loop: CASSSSTSYEQYF. CDR3 sequence (DNA): TGTGCCAGCAGTTCTTCCACCTCCTACGAGCAGTACTTC.

This CDR3 reads CARSTRTGENDYGYTF. The CDR3 DNA follows: TGTGCCAGAAGCACTAGGACAGGGGAGAATGACTATGGCTACACCTTC. This chain connects TRBV5-3 to TRBJ1-2, with TRBD1 matching over 9 bases. TRBV5-3 is noted as an ORF with a role that remains uncertain. With 4 bases clipped from V and 3 bases from J, the junction kept 10 bases outside the gene matches. The CDR3 has 16 amino acids.

The gene calls are TRBV7-9 and TRBJ1-3; D uncertain. The CDR3 extends over 14 amino acids. The germline gives CDR1 SEHNR, CDR2 FQNEAQ (reference sequence). Trimming took off 1 base at V and 4 bases at J, with 8 bases between the two ends. CDR3 amino acids: CASSLGVAGNTIYF. For the CDR3, the DNA is TGTGCCAGCAGCTTAGGGGTAGCCGGAAACACCATATATTTT. The full variable domain, in which reference TRBV7-9 and TRBJ1-3 provide the parts outside the CDR3, is DTGVSQNPRHKITKRGQNVTFRCDPISEHNRLYWYRQTLGQGPEFLTYFQNEAQLEKSRLLSDRFSAERPKGSFSTLEIQRTEQGDSAMYLCASSLGVAGNTIYFGEGSWLTVV.

CDR3 sequence reads: CASRGGSGITHEQFF. The CDR3, as DNA: TGTGCCAGTAGGGGAGGTAGCGGGATTACTCATGAGCAGTTCTTC. V usage is TRBV25-1 and J usage is TRBJ2-1, with 8 bases lining up with TRBD2. CDR1 MGHDK and CDR2 SYGVNS come from the germline V gene. The CDR3 is 15 amino acids. V lost 9 bases and J lost 8; bases outside the gene matches: 15. The whole variable domain, remainder taken from reference TRBV25-1 and TRBJ2-1, is EADIYQTPRYLVIGTGKKITLECSQTMGHDKMYWYQQDPGMELHLIHYSYGVNSTEKGDLSSESTVSRIRTEHFPLTLESARPSHTSQYLCASRGGSGITHEQFFGPGTRLTVL.

The J gene is TRBJ2-3, the V gene TRBV7-6, with D unclear. The V end lost 5 bases, the J end lost 4 bases, and 13 bases lay between the germline ends. This CDR3 is 14 amino acids long. Germline CDR1 is SGHVS and CDR2 is FNYEAQ. CDR3 sequence: CASSPFLTADTQYF. In DNA, the CDR3 is TGTGCCAGCAGCCCTTTTCTTACGGCAGATACGCAGTATTTT.

The rearrangement uses TRBV10-1 and TRBJ2-1; D ambiguous. Trimming removed 11 bases from V and 9 bases from J, with 8 bases in between. There are 9 residues in the CDR3. The germline CDR1 and CDR2 sequences are WNHNN and SYGVQD (reference sequence). CDR3 amino acids: CARKTEQFF. The CDR3 nucleotides read TGCGCCCGCAAAACTGAGCAGTTCTTC.

The rearrangement uses TRBV10-2 and TRBJ1-1; D not resolved. Germline V gene data show CDR1 as WSHSY and CDR2 as SAAADI. The ends were cut back, 4 bases at V and 1 base at J, with 7 bases in the middle. This CDR3 region has 13 residues. CDR3 nucleotides: TGCGCCAGCAGTGTATCAGAGAACACTGAAGCTTTCTTT. Translation gives CASSVSENTEAFF.

V and J are TRBV5-6 and TRBJ2-5, with D unresolved. Germline loops: CDR1 SGHDT, CDR2 YYEEEE. The CDR3 length is 11 residues. V lost 5 bases and J lost 5, with 7 bases in between. The CDR3 DNA sequence: TGTGCCAGCAGGAATCTGGAGACCCAGTACTTC. It is translated as CASRNLETQYF.

The rearrangement uses TRBV15 and TRBJ2-3, with D possibly matching TRBD2 (5 bases). Trimming removed 8 bases at V and 0 bases at J, with 12 bases between. The germline CDR1 and CDR2 sequences are LNHNV and YYDKDF (reference sequence). The CDR3 sequence is 14 residues long. CDR3 DNA sequence: TGTGCCACCGAGAGGGAACAGAGCACAGATACGCAGTATTTT. This translates into CATEREQSTDTQYF.

The chain couples TRBV4-2 to TRBJ2-5; no firm D call. V was cut by 0 bases and J by 0 bases, with 11 bases left in between. This CDR3 is 16 amino acids long. CDR1 LGHNA and CDR2 YNFKEQ come from the germline V gene. CDR3 sequence: CASSQDTARHQETQYF. The CDR3 DNA sequence: TGTGCCAGCAGCCAAGATACAGCTAGACACCAAGAGACCCAGTACTTC.

A few counts support this clone. The chain combines TRBV30 with TRBJ1-1; D not certain. Trimming removed 5 bases from V and 2 bases from J, with 12 bases in between. Germline CDR1 is GTSNPN and CDR2 is SVGIG (reference sequence). The CDR3 has 13 residues. The CDR3 here is CAWSQKLNTEAFF. Here the CDR3 DNA reads TGTGCCTGGTCCCAGAAACTTAACACTGAAGCTTTCTTT.

This sequence joins TRBV19 and TRBJ2-1; D is unresolved. The germline gives CDR1 LNHDA, CDR2 SQIVND (reference sequence). V was cut by 5 bases and J by 10 bases, with 18 bases left in between. The CDR3 runs to 14 residues. The CDR3 loop reads CASSRLAKGMEQFF. The CDR3 DNA is TGTGCCAGTAGTCGACTGGCGAAAGGGATGGAGCAGTTCTTC.

V and J are TRBV7-3 and TRBJ2-5; TRBD1 might be the D (8 bases). This CDR3 region has 14 residues. The ends were cut back, 6 bases at V and 3 bases at J, with 14 bases in the middle. Per the germline V gene, CDR1 is SGHTA and CDR2 is FQGTGA. Written as DNA, the CDR3 is TGTGCCAGCAGTCAAACAGGGGGGGAAGAGACCCAGTACTTC. Translated: CASSQTGGEETQYF.